What follows are 24 T cell receptor beta chains derived from one specimen sequenced in a study of blood T cell repertoires in COVID-19. The assay was immunoSEQ multiplex PCR, and TCRdb's table has in-frame clones only and misses some. Among about 200,000 clones, about 90% were seen once, and the ten largest hold 1.5% to 2%. Sequenced: peripheral blood. The receptors stem from a man in his late teens or twenties with active or convalescent COVID-19.

The sample holds one count of this clone. The chain is built from TRBV5-1 and TRBJ2-7, with TRBD1 matching 7 bases. Germline V gene data show CDR1 as SGHRS and CDR2 as YFSETQ. The trim removed 4 bases at V and 3 bases at J, leaving 10 bases unmatched. The CDR3 is 15 amino acids. The CDR3 DNA reads as TGCGCCAGCAGCCCAACTCCGGGACAGCACTACGAGCAGTACTTC. Its protein product is CASSPTPGQHYEQYF.

The rearrangement joins TRBV19 to TRBJ2-7, with 11 bases aligning to TRBD2. The ends lost 3 bases at V and 4 bases at J; junction bases unmatched: 2. Germline assignment: CDR1 LNHDA and CDR2 SQIVND (reference sequence). This CDR3 contains 14 residues. In nucleotides, the CDR3 is TGTGCCAGTAGTATCGGGACTAGCGGTTACGAGCAGTACTTC. It codes for CASSIGTSGYEQYF. Full variable domain (missing parts from reference TRBV19 and TRBJ2-7): DGGITQSPKYLFRKEGQNVTLSCEQNLNHDAMYWYRQDPGQGLRLIYYSQIVNDFQKGDIAEGYSVSREKKESFPLTVTSAQKNPTAFYLCASSIGTSGYEQYFGPGTRLTVT.

The rearrangement joins TRBV9 to TRBJ2-3, with 12 bases fitting TRBD1. Germline trimming cut 4 bases from V and 6 bases from J; bases unmatched to any gene: 9. The CDR3 runs 16 residues. In germline, CDR1 is SGDLS, CDR2 YYNGEE. In nucleotides, the CDR3 is TGTGCCAGCAGCACCCTAGGGACAGGGGGCTTGGATACGCAGTATTTT. Its translation is CASSTLGTGGLDTQYF.

This chain joins TRBV5-4 and TRBJ2-6; 7 nucleotides match TRBD2. Losses at the gene ends were 0 bases for V and 0 bases for J; bases not matched to a gene: 12. The germline gives CDR1 SGHNT, CDR2 YYREEE (reference sequence). The CDR3 is 20 amino acids. The CDR3 region is CASSLGGLAGVASGANVLTF. The CDR3 region has the DNA TGTGCCAGCAGCTTGGGGGGACTCGCGGGGGTGGCCTCTGGGGCCAACGTCCTGACTTTC.

This chain links TRBV2 with TRBJ2-5, with D possibly matching TRBD2 (5 bases). The CDR3 totals 15 residues. Germline V gives CDR1 SNHLY, CDR2 FYNNEI. The V end was cut by 7 bases, the J end by 5 bases, with 20 bases between. CDR3 protein: CASIYIGLAGETQYF. The CDR3 DNA sequence: TGTGCCAGCATATACATTGGGCTAGCCGGGGAGACCCAGTACTTC.

V is TRBV12-3 or TRBV12-4 and J is TRBJ2-7, with D perhaps matching TRBD1 (6 bases). Trimming stripped 4 bases from V and 2 bases from J, with 9 bases between. The length of the CDR3 is 13 residues. The CDR3 region has the DNA TGTGCCAGCAGTTGGGGACAAACCTACGAGCAGTACTTC. Its protein is CASSWGQTYEQYF.

In its sample, this clone was seen once. Here the CDR3 reads CASSHGRDSSYNSPLHF. CDR3 nucleotide sequence: TGTGCCAGCAGCCACGGACGGGATAGCTCCTATAATTCACCCCTCCACTTT. The chain couples TRBV3-1 (or the pseudogene TRBV3-2) to TRBJ1-6, with no clear D. Trimming stripped 3 bases from V and 0 bases from J, with 12 bases between. CDR3 length: 17 residues. In germline, CDR1 is LGHDT, CDR2 YNNKEL (reference sequence).

The J gene is TRBJ2-7, the V gene TRBV19; D unclear. The germline V and J ends were trimmed by 10 bases and 0 bases, with 10 bases remaining between them. CDR3 length: 12 amino acids. CDR1 and CDR2 from the germline V gene are LNHDA and SQIVND (reference sequence). CDR3: CATSSPSYEQYF. The CDR3 DNA reads as TGTGCCACCTCGAGTCCCTCCTACGAGCAGTACTTC.

The chain links TRBV14 to TRBJ1-2; 10 nucleotides align to TRBD1. The germline CDR1 and CDR2 sequences are SGHDN and FVKESK. Unmatched junction bases numbered 7, after V lost 4 bases and J lost 8 bases. The CDR3 is made up of 14 amino acids. As DNA, the CDR3 is TGTGCCAGCAGCCGGACCGGGACAGGGGAAGGCTACACCTTC. It codes for CASSRTGTGEGYTF.

This CDR3 is CASSPRTSGRFTQYF. Written as DNA, the CDR3 is TGTGCCAGCAGTCCCCGGACTAGCGGGAGGTTTACGCAGTATTTT. J is TRBJ2-3 and V is TRBV2, with 14 bases fitting TRBD2. This CDR3 comprises 15 residues. The trim removed 5 bases at V and 8 bases at J, leaving 6 bases unmatched. CDR1 is SNHLY and CDR2 is FYNNEI in the germline V gene.

V usage is TRBV15 and J usage is TRBJ2-1; TRBD1 matches at 9 bases. Germline V lookup: CDR1 LNHNV, CDR2 YYDKDF (reference sequence). The CDR3 totals 17 residues. V gave up 1 base and J gave up 3 bases; unmatched junction bases: 7. The CDR3 DNA reads TGTGCCACCAGCAGAGCGGACAGGGGTTTATTCTACAATGAGCAGTTCTTC. This sequence encodes CATSRADRGLFYNEQFF.

DNA of the CDR3: TGTGCCAGCAGCCAAGCTTCTGTTGAGACCCAGTACTTC. Its protein product is CASSQASVETQYF. This rearrangement joins TRBV3-1 (or the pseudogene TRBV3-2) to TRBJ2-5; no clear D gene. This CDR3 region has 13 residues. The ends were cut back, 1 base at V and 5 bases at J, with 8 bases in the middle. Germline CDR1 reads LGHDT; CDR2 reads YNNKEL (reference sequence).

The chain combines TRBV28 with TRBJ1-6; the match to TRBD1 covers 10 bases. The CDR3 contains 16 residues. The germline CDR1 and CDR2 sequences are MDHEN and SYDVKM. V lost 2 bases to trimming and J lost 8 bases; unmatched junction nucleotides: 6. The CDR3 loop is CASSLHRTGGDSPLHF. The CDR3 nucleotides read TGTGCCAGCAGTTTACACCGGACAGGGGGTGATTCACCCCTCCACTTT. The full variable domain, completed using reference TRBV28 and TRBJ1-6, is DVKVTQSSRYLVKRTGEKVFLECVQDMDHENMFWYRQDPGLGLRLIYFSYDVKMKEKGDIPEGYSVSREKKERFSLILESASTNQTSMYLCASSLHRTGGDSPLHFGNGTRLTVT.

V gene TRBV6-5 combines with J gene TRBJ2-2; 8 bases are shared with TRBD2. J lost 4 bases, V lost 8 bases, and 9 bases had no gene match. This CDR3 spans 15 amino acids. Germline V gene sequence: CDR1 MNHEY, CDR2 SVGAGI. Written as DNA, the CDR3 is TGTGCCAGCGGGGGACTAGGGTTAGGCACCGGGGAGCTGTTTTTT. Its protein is CASGGLGLGTGELFF.

DNA of the CDR3: TGTGCCAGCAGCCGCTCGGGAGTCGGTGAGAATGAGCAGTTCTTC. It codes for CASSRSGVGENEQFF. The chain uses TRBV7-8 and TRBJ2-1, with D possibly being TRBD2 (6 bases). Germline V gene lookup returns CDR1 SGHVS and CDR2 FQNEAQ. The CDR3 has 15 residues. V lost 5 bases, J lost 7 bases, and 18 bases lay in between.

The chain employs TRBV5-8 and TRBJ1-2; TRBD1 aligns across 8 bases. The CDR3 covers 12 residues. V shed 8 bases and J 4 bases; nucleotides not matched to a gene: 4. In germline, CDR1 is SGHTS, CDR2 YDEGEE. Here the CDR3 reads CASTGGFYGYTF. The CDR3 DNA sequence: TGTGCCAGTACAGGGGGGTTCTATGGCTACACCTTC.

The chain combines TRBV7-3 with TRBJ2-5, with TRBD2 matching over 8 bases. Looked up from germline, CDR1 is SGHTA and CDR2 is FQGTGA. With 6 bases clipped from V and 4 bases from J, the junction kept 7 bases outside the gene matches. This CDR3 comprises 14 residues. CDR3 protein: CASSPSAGVETQYF. The CDR3 DNA sequence: TGTGCCAGCAGTCCCTCAGCGGGAGTAGAGACCCAGTACTTC.

The chain couples TRBV5-4 to TRBJ2-1; TRBD2 matches 14 bases. The germline V gene encodes CDR1 SGHNT and CDR2 YYREEE (reference sequence). V was pared by 4 bases and J by 8 bases, with 8 bases of the junction left unmatched. The CDR3 extends over 16 amino acids. The chain's CDR3 is CASSLGLAGDRDEQFF. CDR3 coding DNA: TGTGCCAGCAGCCTGGGACTAGCGGGAGATAGGGATGAGCAGTTCTTC. Full variable domain (outside the CDR3, taken from reference TRBV5-4 and TRBJ2-1): ETGVTQSPTHLIKTRGQQVTLRCSSQSGHNTVSWYQQALGQGPQFIFQYYREEENGRGNFPPRFSGLQFPNYSSELNVNALELDDSALYLCASSLGLAGDRDEQFFGPGTRLTVL.

This clone has a handful of counts. The V and J genes are TRBV5-1 and TRBJ1-4, with D hard to call. This CDR3 has 14 residues. The germline CDR1 and CDR2 sequences are SGHRS and YFSETQ. V was clipped by 1 base and J by 0 bases, with 4 bases between them. The CDR3 coding sequence is TGCGCCAGCAGCTTGACAGCAACTAATGAAAAACTGTTTTTT. Amino acids: CASSLTATNEKLFF.

V gene TRBV5-4 combines with J gene TRBJ2-5; no clear D. Trimming removed 6 bases at V and 5 bases at J, with 17 bases between. The germline gives CDR1 SGHNT, CDR2 YYREEE (reference sequence). This CDR3 contains 14 residues. CDR3 bases: TGTGCCAGCACGCAGGCAACTGTTTCGGAGACCCAGTACTTC. This translates into CASTQATVSETQYF.

This rearrangement joins TRBV2 to TRBJ1-6; 9 bases are a match to TRBD1. The CDR3 is 16 amino acids. The junction had 13 bases not matched to a gene; V was cut back by 6 bases and J by 10 bases. The germline V gene encodes CDR1 SNHLY and CDR2 FYNNEI. For the CDR3, the DNA is TGTGCCAGCAGCTTTAATCCGGGACAGGGAGAATCACCCCTCCACTTT. Translation: CASSFNPGQGESPLHF.

Only one count was recorded for this clone. This sequence joins TRBV2 and TRBJ2-2, with D maybe TRBD1 (7 bases). CDR1 is SNHLY and CDR2 is FYNNEI in the germline V gene. V lost 11 bases, J lost 5 bases, and 15 bases lay in between. CDR3 length: 13 residues. The CDR3 spells CAAGQWTTGELFF. CDR3 sequence (DNA): TGTGCCGCGGGACAGTGGACGACCGGGGAGCTGTTTTTT.

The rearrangement joins TRBV15 to TRBJ1-1; TRBD1 agrees at 7 bases. CDR3 length: 11 amino acids. Germline V lookup: CDR1 LNHNV, CDR2 YYDKDF (reference sequence). Unmatched junction bases numbered 0, after V lost 3 bases and J lost 8 bases. The CDR3 region has the DNA TGTGCCACCAGCAGGGGACAGGAAGCTTTCTTT. This encodes CATSRGQEAFF.

The chain has TRBV2 and TRBJ1-5; D is ambiguous. Germline CDR1 is SNHLY and CDR2 is FYNNEI. CDR3 length: 11 residues. V dropped 6 bases and J dropped 10 bases, with 10 bases sitting between them. The CDR3 DNA follows: TGTGCCAGCAGCGCGGAGGGTCCCCAGCATTTT. Amino acid sequence: CASSAEGPQHF. The full variable domain, its missing parts supplied by reference TRBV2 and TRBJ1-5, is EPEVTQTPSHQVTQMGQEVILRCVPISNHLYFYWYRQILGQKVEFLVSFYNNEISEKSEIFDDQFSVERPDGSNFTLKIRSTKLEDSAMYFCASSAEGPQHFGDGTRLSIL.